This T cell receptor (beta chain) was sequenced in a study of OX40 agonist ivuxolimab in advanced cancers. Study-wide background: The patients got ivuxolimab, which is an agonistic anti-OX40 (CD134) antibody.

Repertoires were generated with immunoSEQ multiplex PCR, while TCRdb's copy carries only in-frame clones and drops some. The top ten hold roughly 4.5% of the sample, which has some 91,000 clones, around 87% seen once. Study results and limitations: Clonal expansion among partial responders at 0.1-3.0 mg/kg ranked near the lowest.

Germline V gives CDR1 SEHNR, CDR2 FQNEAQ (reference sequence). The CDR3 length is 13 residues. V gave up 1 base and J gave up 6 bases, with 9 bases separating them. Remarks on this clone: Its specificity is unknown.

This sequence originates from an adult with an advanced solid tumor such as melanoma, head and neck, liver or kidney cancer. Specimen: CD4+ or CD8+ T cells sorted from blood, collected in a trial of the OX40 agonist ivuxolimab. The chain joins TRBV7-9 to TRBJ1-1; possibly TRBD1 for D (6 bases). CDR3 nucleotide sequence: TGTGCCAGCAGCTTAGAGGGGGGTTCTGAAGCTTTCTTT. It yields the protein CASSLEGGSEAFF. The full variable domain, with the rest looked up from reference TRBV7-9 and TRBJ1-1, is DTGVSQNPRHKITKRGQNVTFRCDPISEHNRLYWYRQTLGQGPEFLTYFQNEAQLEKSRLLSDRFSAERPKGSFSTLEIQRTEQGDSAMYLCASSLEGGSEAFFGQGTRLTVV.